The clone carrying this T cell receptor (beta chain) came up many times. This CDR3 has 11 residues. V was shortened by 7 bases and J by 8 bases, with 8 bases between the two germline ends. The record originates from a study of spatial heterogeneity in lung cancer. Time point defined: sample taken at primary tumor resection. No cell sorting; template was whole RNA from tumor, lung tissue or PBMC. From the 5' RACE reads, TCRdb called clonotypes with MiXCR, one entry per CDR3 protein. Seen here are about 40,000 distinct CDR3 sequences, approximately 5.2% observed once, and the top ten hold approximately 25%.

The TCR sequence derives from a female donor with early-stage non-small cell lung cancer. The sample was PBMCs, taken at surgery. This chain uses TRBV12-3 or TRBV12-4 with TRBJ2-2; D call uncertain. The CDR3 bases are TGTGCCAGCACCCCTGGGGGGGAGCTGTTTTTT. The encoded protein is CASTPGGELFF.